The TCR beta chain described here comes from a study of glioma-infiltrating T cells. General study results and limits: Above-expected tissue-blood divergence occurred in all gliomas, most in low-grade ones. Only very few CDR3 sequences appeared in both tissue and blood.

The iRepertoire nested amplicon-rescue multiplex PCR amplified TCR alpha and beta CDR3s from RNA. Input was 100-400 ng of tissue mRNA or PBMC total RNA. TCRdb re-called the multiplex PCR reads through MiXCR, storing one row per CDR3 protein. The sample yields 100,000 to 150,000 distinct CDR3 sequences, under 30% seen once. There are a few counts of this clonotype. Its specificity is unknown. The V end was cut by 3 bases, the J end by 6 bases, with 11 bases between. Germline-derived CDR1 and CDR2 are KGHDR and SFDVKD. CDR3 size: 14 residues. This chain uses TRBV24-1 with TRBJ2-1; D uncertain. This sequence originates from a human donor with low-grade glioma or glioblastoma, undergoing nonglioma brain surgery, or in good health (not recorded which). The sequencing sample was made of glioma tissue, nonneoplastic brain tissue, or PBMCs (not recorded which). The DNA for the CDR3 is TGTGCCACCAGTGATGGTGGGCAGTTCAATGAGCAGTTCTTC. Its translation: CATSDGGQFNEQFF.